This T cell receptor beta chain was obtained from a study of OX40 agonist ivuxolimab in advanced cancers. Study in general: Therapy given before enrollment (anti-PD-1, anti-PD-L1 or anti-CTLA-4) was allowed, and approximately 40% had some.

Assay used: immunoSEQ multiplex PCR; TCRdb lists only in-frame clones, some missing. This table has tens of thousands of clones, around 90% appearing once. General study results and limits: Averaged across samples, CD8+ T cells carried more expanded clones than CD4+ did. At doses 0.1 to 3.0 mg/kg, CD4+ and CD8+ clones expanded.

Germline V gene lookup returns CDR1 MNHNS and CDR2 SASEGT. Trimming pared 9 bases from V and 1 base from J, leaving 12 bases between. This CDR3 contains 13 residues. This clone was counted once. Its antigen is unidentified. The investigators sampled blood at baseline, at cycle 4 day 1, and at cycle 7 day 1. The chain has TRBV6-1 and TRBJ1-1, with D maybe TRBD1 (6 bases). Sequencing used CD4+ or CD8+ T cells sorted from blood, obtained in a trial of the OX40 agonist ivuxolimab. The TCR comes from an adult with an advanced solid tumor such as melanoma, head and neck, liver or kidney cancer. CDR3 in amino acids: CASQWTENTEAFF. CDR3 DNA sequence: TGTGCCAGTCAATGGACAGAGAACACTGAAGCTTTCTTT.